This T cell receptor (beta chain) was recovered during a study of HIV-infected patients and healthy controls. This clonotype was seen ten or more times. The repertoire came from unfractionated whole blood and reflected all unsorted peripheral T cells. cDNA was made from about 480 ng RNA using alpha and beta constant primers. Each of the alpha and beta chains got its own library through chain-specific third strand synthesis with indices. Each CDR3 protein gets one entry after TCRdb re-called the 5' RACE reads with MiXCR. In the table there are approximately 11,000 distinct CDR3 sequences, 9.3% of which are singletons. Sequenced here: blood, sampled before antiretroviral therapy. The sequence was collected from an adult with HIV infection. The donor label of this sample is uncertain.

CDR3 region: CASSPRGGGNTQYF. The CDR3 region has the DNA TGTGCCAGCAGTCCCAGGGGCGGGGGAAATACGCAGTATTTT. The chain couples TRBV12-3 or TRBV12-4 to TRBJ2-3; D might be TRBD2 (7 bases). The V end was cut by 5 bases, the J end by 7 bases, with 16 bases between. This CDR3 has 14 amino acids.